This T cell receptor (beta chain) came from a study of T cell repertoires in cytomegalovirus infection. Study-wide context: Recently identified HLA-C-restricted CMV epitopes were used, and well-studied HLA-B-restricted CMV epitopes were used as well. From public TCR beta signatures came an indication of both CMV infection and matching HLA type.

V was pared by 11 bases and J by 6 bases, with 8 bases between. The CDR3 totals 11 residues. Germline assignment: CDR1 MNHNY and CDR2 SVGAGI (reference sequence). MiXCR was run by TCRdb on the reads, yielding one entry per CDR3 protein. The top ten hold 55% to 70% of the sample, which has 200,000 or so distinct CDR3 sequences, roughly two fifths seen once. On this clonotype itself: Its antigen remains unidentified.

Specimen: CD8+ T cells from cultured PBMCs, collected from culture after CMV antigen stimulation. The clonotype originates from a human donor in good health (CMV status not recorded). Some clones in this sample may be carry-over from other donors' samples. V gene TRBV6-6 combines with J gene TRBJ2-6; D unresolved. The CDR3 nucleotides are TGTGCCGGCCTTACGGCCAACGTCCTGACTTTC. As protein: CAGLTANVLTF.